The 9 T cell receptor beta chains below were found in one sample sequenced in a study of T-cell reconstitution after alpha-beta-depleted transplantation in children. For TCRbeta, the library was prepared with unique molecular identifiers. From the PCR reads, TCRdb called clonotypes with MiXCR, one entry per CDR3 protein. Of about 600,000 distinct CDR3 sequences in the sample, about 21% were seen once. The sample was PBMCs, mostly from graft donor cells, taken 360 days after TCRalphabeta/CD19-depleted stem cell transplant. These receptors all stem from a boy less than two years old who had a stem cell transplant for acute myeloid leukemia, so the T cells may come from the graft donor.

This clonotype was counted many times. V is TRBV6-5 and J is TRBJ1-1; TRBD1 aligns across 7 bases. The CDR3 consists of 16 residues. J lost 2 bases, V lost 6 bases, and 12 bases had no gene match. CDR1 is MNHEY and CDR2 is SVGAGI in the germline V gene. CDR3 amino acids: CASSSHRGLLNTEAFF. CDR3 sequence (DNA): TGTGCCAGCAGCTCACACAGGGGTTTGTTAAACACTGAAGCTTTCTTT.

This clonotype was seen only a few times. This chain joins TRBV15 and TRBJ2-1; TRBD1 might be the D (6 bases). The germline V gene encodes CDR1 LNHNV and CDR2 YYDKDF (reference sequence). The CDR3 covers 13 residues. Trimming removed 8 bases from V and 7 bases from J, with 15 bases in between. The CDR3 DNA sequence: TGTGCCACCCGGACAGACTCGCGAAATGAGCAGTTCTTC. Its protein is CATRTDSRNEQFF.

This clonotype was counted at least ten times. This chain joins TRBV29-1 and TRBJ2-1, with 7 bases identical to TRBD2. V shed 7 bases, J shed 2 bases, and the junction held 8 bases outside the gene matches. This CDR3 has 14 amino acids. Germline lookup yields CDR1 SQVTM and CDR2 ANQGSEA. The CDR3, as DNA: TGCAGCGGGGGGACCGGGGGGACCTACAATGAGCAGTTCTTC. Translation gives CSGGTGGTYNEQFF.

This clonotype was counted once. The chain employs TRBV9 and TRBJ2-1; the match to TRBD2 covers 7 bases. The CDR3 runs 15 residues. Germline CDR1 is SGDLS and CDR2 is YYNGEE. V shed 2 bases, J shed 4 bases, and the junction held 6 bases outside the gene matches. The CDR3 sequence: CASSVGGGEYNEQFF. The CDR3 region has the DNA TGTGCCAGCAGCGTCGGCGGGGGAGAGTACAATGAGCAGTTCTTC. The full variable domain, in which reference TRBV9 and TRBJ2-1 provide the parts outside the CDR3, is DSGVTQTPKHLITATGQRVTLRCSPRSGDLSVYWYQQSLDQGLQFLIQYYNGEERAKGNILERFSAQQFPDLHSELNLSSLELGDSALYFCASSVGGGEYNEQFFGPGTRLTVL.

The chain links TRBV20-1 to TRBJ2-5, with 9 bases fitting TRBD2. V shed 4 bases, J shed 5 bases, and the junction held 14 bases outside the gene matches. Germline V gene data show CDR1 as DFQATT and CDR2 as SNEGSKA (reference sequence). CDR3 length: 16 amino acids. The CDR3 here is CSANPLGLASEETQYF. As DNA, the CDR3 is TGCAGTGCTAATCCCCTGGGACTAGCATCAGAGGAGACCCAGTACTTC.

This clonotype was recorded at least ten times. The chain employs TRBV20-1 and TRBJ2-3; D gene ambiguous. V lost 3 bases to trimming and J lost 0 bases, with 10 bases between them. Per the germline V gene, CDR1 is DFQATT and CDR2 is SNEGSKA (reference sequence). The CDR3 is made up of 14 amino acids. CDR3 region: CSASSISSTDTQYF. DNA of the CDR3: TGCAGTGCTAGTAGCATTTCTAGCACAGATACGCAGTATTTT.

The chain employs TRBV10-3 and TRBJ2-5, with TRBD2 matching over 7 bases. Trimming removed 0 bases from V and 2 bases from J; junction bases left unmatched: 6. The CDR3 runs 16 residues. The germline CDR1 and CDR2 sequences are ENHRY and SYGVKD. The CDR3 DNA sequence: TGTGCCATCAGTGAGTCAAGGTACGGGGGGCAAGAGACCCAGTACTTC. Translated, it gives CAISESRYGGQETQYF.

Here the CDR3 reads CASSYYQGLNTEAFF. For the CDR3, the DNA is TGTGCCAGCAGTTACTACCAGGGGCTGAACACTGAAGCTTTCTTT. The V gene is TRBV6-5, the J gene TRBJ1-1; tentative D call: TRBD1 (6 bases). Trimming took off 1 base at V and 0 bases at J, with 9 bases between the two ends. The CDR3 runs 15 residues. CDR1 MNHEY and CDR2 SVGAGI come from the germline V gene.

The rearrangement joins TRBV21-1 to TRBJ2-6. TRBV21-1 is shown as a pseudogene. The CDR3 is 18 amino acids. CDR3 in DNA: TGTGCCAGCAGCAAATACGTTGAGACACGCTCTGGGGCCAACGTCCTGACTTTC. Translating gives CASSKYVETRSGANVLTF.